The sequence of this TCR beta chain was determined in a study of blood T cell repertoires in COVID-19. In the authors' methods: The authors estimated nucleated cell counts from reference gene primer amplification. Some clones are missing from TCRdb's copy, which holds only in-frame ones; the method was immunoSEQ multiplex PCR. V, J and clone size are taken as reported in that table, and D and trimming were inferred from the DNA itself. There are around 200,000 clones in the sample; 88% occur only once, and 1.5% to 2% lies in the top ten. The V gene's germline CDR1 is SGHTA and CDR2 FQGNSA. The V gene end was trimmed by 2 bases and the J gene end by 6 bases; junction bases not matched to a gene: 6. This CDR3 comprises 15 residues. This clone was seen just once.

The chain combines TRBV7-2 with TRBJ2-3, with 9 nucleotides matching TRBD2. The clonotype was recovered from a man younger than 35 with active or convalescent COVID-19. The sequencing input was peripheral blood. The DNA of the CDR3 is TGTGCCAGCAGCTTATGGGGAGGACTAGCGGATACGCAGTATTTT. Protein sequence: CASSLWGGLADTQYF.